This T cell receptor beta chain was captured by sequencing in a study of beta chain features in type 1 diabetes. Study-wide context: Summed over all samples, the examined sorted cells came to 95 million to 130 million.

A remark on this clone: The antigen remains undetermined. The sample carries other DNA sequences with the same CDR3.

Every isolated RNA sample was fully reverse transcribed, so sequencing captured expressed TCRB transcripts. Measured with immunoSEQ multiplex PCR; TCRdb has only the in-frame clones, and not every one. Of nearly 700,000 clones listed, about an eighth were seen once; the top ten hold approximately 0.022%. Study-level points and caveats: Type 1 diabetes patients showed a moderate but significant shortening of TCRB CDR3s in all four CD4+ subsets. In patients and controls equally, PCR might favor templates that are shorter.

Trimming removed 6 bases from V and 2 bases from J; junction bases left unmatched: 7. Per germline, CDR1 MDHEN and CDR2 SYDVKM. The CDR3 has 15 amino acids. This TCR came from a man aged 18 to 29 with type 1 diabetes. The sample comprised naive CD4+ T cells from blood. The chain is built from TRBV28 and TRBJ2-5, with 9 positions matching TRBD1. Here the CDR3 DNA reads TGTGCCAGCAGCCGCCCGGGACAGGGACAAGAGACCCAGTACTTC. Translating it yields CASSRPGQGQETQYF.